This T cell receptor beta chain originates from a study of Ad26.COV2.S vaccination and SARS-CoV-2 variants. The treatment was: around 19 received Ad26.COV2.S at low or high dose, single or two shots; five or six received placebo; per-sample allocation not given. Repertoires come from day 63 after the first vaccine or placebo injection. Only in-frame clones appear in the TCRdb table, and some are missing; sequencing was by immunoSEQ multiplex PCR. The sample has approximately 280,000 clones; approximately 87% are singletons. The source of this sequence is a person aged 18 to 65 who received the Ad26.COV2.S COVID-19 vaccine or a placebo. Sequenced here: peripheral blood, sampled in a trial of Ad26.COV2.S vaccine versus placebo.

CDR3: CASSLTVNYGYTF. DNA for the CDR3: TGTGCCAGCAGTCTTACAGTTAACTATGGCTACACCTTC. J is TRBJ1-2 and V is TRBV6-5; D is uncertain. V was shortened by 5 bases and J by 1 base, with 8 bases between the two germline ends. Germline CDR1 reads MNHEY; CDR2 reads SVGAGI. The CDR3 is 13 residues long.